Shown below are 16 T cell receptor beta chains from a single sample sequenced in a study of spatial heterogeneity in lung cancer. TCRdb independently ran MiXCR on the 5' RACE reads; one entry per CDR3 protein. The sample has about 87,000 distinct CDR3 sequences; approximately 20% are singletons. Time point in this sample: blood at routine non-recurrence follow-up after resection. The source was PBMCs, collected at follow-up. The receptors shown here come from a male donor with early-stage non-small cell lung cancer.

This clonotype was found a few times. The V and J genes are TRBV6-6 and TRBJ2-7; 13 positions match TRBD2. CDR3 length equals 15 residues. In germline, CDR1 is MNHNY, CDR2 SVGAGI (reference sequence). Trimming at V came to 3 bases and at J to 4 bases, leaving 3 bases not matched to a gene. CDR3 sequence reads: CASSYRTSGSYEQYF. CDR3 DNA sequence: TGTGCCAGCAGTTATCGGACTAGCGGGAGTTACGAGCAGTACTTC.

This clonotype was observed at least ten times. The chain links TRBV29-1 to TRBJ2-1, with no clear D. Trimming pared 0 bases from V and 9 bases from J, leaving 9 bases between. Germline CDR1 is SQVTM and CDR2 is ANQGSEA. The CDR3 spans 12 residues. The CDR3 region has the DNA TGCAGCGTTGAAGATATTGGTTCTGAGCAGTTCTTC. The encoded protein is CSVEDIGSEQFF.

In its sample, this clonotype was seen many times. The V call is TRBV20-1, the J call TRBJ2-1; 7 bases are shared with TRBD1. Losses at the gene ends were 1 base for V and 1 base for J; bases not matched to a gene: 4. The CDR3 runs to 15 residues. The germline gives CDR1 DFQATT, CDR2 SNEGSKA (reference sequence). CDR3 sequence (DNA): TGCAGTGCTAGAGTACAGGGGAAGTCCTACAATGAGCAGTTCTTC. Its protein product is CSARVQGKSYNEQFF.

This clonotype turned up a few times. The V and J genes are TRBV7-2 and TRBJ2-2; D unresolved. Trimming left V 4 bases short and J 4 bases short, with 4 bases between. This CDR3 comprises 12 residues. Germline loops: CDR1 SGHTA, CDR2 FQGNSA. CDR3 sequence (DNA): TGTGCCAGCAGCTCCTTCACCGGGGAGCTGTTTTTT. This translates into CASSSFTGELFF.

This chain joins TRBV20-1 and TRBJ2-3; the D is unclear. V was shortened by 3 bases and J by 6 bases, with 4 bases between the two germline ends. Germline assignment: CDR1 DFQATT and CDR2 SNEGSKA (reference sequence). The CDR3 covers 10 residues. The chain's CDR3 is CSARSDTQYF. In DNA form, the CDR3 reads TGCAGTGCTAGGTCCGATACGCAGTATTTT.

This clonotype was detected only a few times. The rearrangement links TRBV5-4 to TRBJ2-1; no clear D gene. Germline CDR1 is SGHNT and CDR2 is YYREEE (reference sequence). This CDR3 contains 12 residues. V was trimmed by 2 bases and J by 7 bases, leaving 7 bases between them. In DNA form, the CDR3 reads TGTGCCAGCAGCTTTAGGTCAAATGAGCAGTTCTTC. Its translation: CASSFRSNEQFF.

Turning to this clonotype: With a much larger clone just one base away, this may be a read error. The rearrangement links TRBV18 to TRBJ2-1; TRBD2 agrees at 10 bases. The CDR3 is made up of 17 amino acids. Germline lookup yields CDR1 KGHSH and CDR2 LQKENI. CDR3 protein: CASSPPVTSGLYNERFF. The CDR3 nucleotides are TGTGCCAGCTCACCACCAGTGACTAGCGGGCTATACAATGAGCGGTTCTTC.

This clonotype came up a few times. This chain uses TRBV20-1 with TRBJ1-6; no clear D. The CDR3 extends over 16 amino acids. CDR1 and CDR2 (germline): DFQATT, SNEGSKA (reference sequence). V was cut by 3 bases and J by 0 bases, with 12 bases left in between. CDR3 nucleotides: TGCAGTGCTAGCGGGCAGGCGAACTCCTATAATTCACCCCTCCACTTT. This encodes CSASGQANSYNSPLHF.

In nucleotides, the CDR3 is TGTGCCACCAGCAGATATAGCGGGAGCCCTGCCGATACGCAGTATTTT. It yields the protein CATSRYSGSPADTQYF. V is TRBV15 and J is TRBJ2-3; TRBD2 aligns across 9 bases. Germline CDR1 LNHNV, CDR2 YYDKDF (reference sequence). The V gene end was trimmed by 2 bases and the J gene end by 6 bases; junction bases not matched to a gene: 9. The CDR3 contains 16 residues. Full variable domain (remainder filled in from reference TRBV15 and TRBJ2-3): DAMVIQNPRYQVTQFGKPVTLSCSQTLNHNVMYWYQQKSSQAPKLLFHYYDKDFNNEADTPDNFQSRRPNTSFCFLDIRSPGLGDTAMYLCATSRYSGSPADTQYFGPGTRLTVL.

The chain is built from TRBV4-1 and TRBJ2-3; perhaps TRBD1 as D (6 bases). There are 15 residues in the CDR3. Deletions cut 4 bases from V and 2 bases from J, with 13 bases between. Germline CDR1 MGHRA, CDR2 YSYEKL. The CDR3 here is CASSPTGSHTDTQYF. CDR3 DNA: TGCGCCAGCAGCCCGACAGGATCCCACACAGATACGCAGTATTTT.

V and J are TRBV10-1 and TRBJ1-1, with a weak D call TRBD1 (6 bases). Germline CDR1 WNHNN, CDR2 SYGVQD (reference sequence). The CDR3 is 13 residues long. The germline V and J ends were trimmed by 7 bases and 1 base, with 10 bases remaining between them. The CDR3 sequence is CASTNRANTEAFF. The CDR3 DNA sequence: TGCGCCAGCACCAACAGGGCGAACACTGAAGCTTTCTTT.

This chain's CDR3 is CASSPGPSRYYGYTF. Written as DNA, the CDR3 is TGTGCCAGTAGCCCAGGGCCCTCCCGGTACTATGGCTACACCTTC. This chain links TRBV19 with TRBJ1-2; D may be TRBD1 (5 bases). Germline CDR1 reads LNHDA; CDR2 reads SQIVND (reference sequence). Between the trimmed V and J ends, which lost 6 bases and 3 bases, there was a span of 17 bases. The CDR3 length is 15 residues.

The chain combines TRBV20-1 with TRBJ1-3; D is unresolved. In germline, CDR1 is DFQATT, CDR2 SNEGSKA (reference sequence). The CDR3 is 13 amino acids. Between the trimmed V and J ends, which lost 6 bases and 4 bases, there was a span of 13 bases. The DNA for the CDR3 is TGCAGTGCCCCCGATCTCTCCGGAAACACCATATATTTT. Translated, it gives CSAPDLSGNTIYF.

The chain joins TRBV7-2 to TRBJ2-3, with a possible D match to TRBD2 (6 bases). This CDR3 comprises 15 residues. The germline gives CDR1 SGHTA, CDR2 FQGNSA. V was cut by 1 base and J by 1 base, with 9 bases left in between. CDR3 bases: TGTGCCAGCAGCTTAGGAAGGGAGGGCACAGATACGCAGTATTTT. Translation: CASSLGREGTDTQYF.

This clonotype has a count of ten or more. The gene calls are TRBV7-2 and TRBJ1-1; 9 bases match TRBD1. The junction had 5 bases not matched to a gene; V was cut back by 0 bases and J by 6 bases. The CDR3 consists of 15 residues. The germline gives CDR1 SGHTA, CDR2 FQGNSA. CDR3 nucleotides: TGTGCCAGCAGCTTAGCGCGGGGACAGGGATCTGAAGCTTTCTTT. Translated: CASSLARGQGSEAFF.

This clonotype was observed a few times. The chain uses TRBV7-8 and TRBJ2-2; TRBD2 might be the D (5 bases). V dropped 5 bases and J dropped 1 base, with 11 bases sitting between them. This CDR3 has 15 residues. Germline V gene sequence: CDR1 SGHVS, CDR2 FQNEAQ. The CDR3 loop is CASSLGLQNTGELFF. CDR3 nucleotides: TGTGCCAGCAGCCTCGGACTTCAGAACACCGGGGAGCTGTTTTTT.